The rows below give T cell receptor beta chains drawn from one sample of a study of T cell repertoires in cytomegalovirus infection. These receptors' targets are unknown. TCRdb ran MiXCR on the reads and lists one entry per CDR3 protein. Of about 770,000 distinct CDR3 sequences listed, roughly 29% are singletons. The specimen comprised cultured CD8+ T cells from PBMCs, sampled from culture after CMV antigen stimulation. The receptors originated from a human donor in good health (CMV status not recorded). Some clones in this sample may be carry-over from other donors' samples. CDR3s include the opening cysteine and the closing phenylalanine or tryptophan. D genes are given only for firm matches. The size of a clone is reported for some rows only, either as once, few or many, or as a class for expanded clones.

d_call,v_call,clone_size,cdr3_length,j_call,cdr3_aa,cdr3_nt
-,TRBV7-9,few,12,TRBJ1-4,CASSLQWEKLFF,TGTGCCAGCAGCTTACAGTGGGAAAAACTGTTTTTT
TRBD1,TRBV27,once,12,TRBJ2-7,CASTGTGPEQYF,TGTGCCAGCACCGGGACAGGGCCTGAGCAGTACTTC
-,TRBV4-3,few,17,TRBJ1-1,CASSQDKEGLGNTEAFF,TGCGCCAGCAGCCAAGATAAGGAGGGGCTGGGAAACACTGAAGCTTTCTTT
-,TRBV6-5,few,16,TRBJ1-6,CASSYSGGVGNSPLHF,TGTGCCAGCAGTTACTCGGGGGGGGTAGGTAATTCACCCCTCCACTTT
TRBD2,TRBV5-5,-,16,TRBJ2-1,CASSPLIAGFYNEQFF,TGTGCCAGCAGCCCGCTGATAGCGGGCTTTTACAATGAGCAGTTCTTC
TRBD1,TRBV20-1,-,16,TRBJ1-5,CSAVDRAGTGSQPQHF,TGCAGTGCCGTAGATCGTGCCGGGACAGGGTCTCAGCCCCAGCATTTT
-,TRBV12-3/TRBV12-4,many,14,TRBJ1-3,CASSFSRRGNTIYF,TGTGCCAGCAGTTTTTCTAGGCGTGGAAACACCATATATTTT
-,TRBV18,-,13,TRBJ1-5,CASSFGQSQPQHF,TGTGCCAGCTCATTCGGACAGAGCCAGCCCCAGCATTTT
-,TRBV28,-,12,TRBJ2-5,CASTGAGMTQYF,TGTGCCAGCACTGGGGCAGGGATGACCCAGTACTTC
-,TRBV5-6,few,15,TRBJ1-3,CASSGIGDSGNTIYF,TGTGCCAGCAGTGGTATAGGGGACTCTGGAAACACCATATATTTT
TRBD1,TRBV7-2,-,16,TRBJ1-2,CASSLESSRGIYGYTF,TGTGCCAGCAGCTTAGAATCCTCCAGGGGGATCTATGGCTACACCTTC
TRBD2,TRBV7-9,-,15,TRBJ2-1,CASSHPASGVIEQFF,TGTGCCAGCAGCCACCCCGCTAGCGGGGTAATAGAGCAGTTCTTC
-,TRBV12-5,few,18,TRBJ2-6,CASGLVPGRGSGANVLTF,TGTGCTAGTGGTTTGGTACCTGGCAGAGGCTCTGGGGCCAACGTCCTGACTTTC
-,TRBV4-2,-,18,TRBJ1-1,CASSHGQLGKGYYTEAFF,TGTGCCAGCAGCCACGGTCAACTGGGAAAGGGATATTACACTGAAGCTTTCTTT
-,TRBV7-2,many,18,TRBJ1-4,CASSVPMGGGGTNEKLFF,TGTGCCAGCAGCGTCCCCATGGGTGGGGGGGGAACTAATGAAAAACTGTTTTTT
-,TRBV5-6,-,13,TRBJ2-3,CASSPLQADTQYF,TGTGCCAGCAGCCCTCTCCAAGCAGATACGCAGTATTTT
TRBD1,TRBV20-1,-,15,TRBJ2-3,CSARTLTGGIDTQYF,TGCAGTGCTAGAACCCTGACAGGGGGGATAGATACGCAGTATTTT
-,TRBV7-3,many,15,TRBJ1-5,CASSSRSTSNQPQHF,TGTGCCAGCAGCTCTCGGTCGACTAGCAATCAGCCCCAGCATTTT
-,TRBV19,-,15,TRBJ2-7,CASSILPGISYEQYF,TGTGCCAGTAGTATACTGCCAGGGATCTCCTACGAGCAGTACTTC
-,TRBV12-3/TRBV12-4,few,13,TRBJ1-1,CASRKGVGTEAFF,TGTGCCAGCAGAAAGGGGGTGGGCACTGAAGCTTTCTTT
-,TRBV12-3/TRBV12-4,many,12,TRBJ1-1,CASRKGLSEAFF,TGTGCCAGCCGCAAGGGGTTATCTGAAGCTTTCTTT
-,TRBV6-1,-,17,TRBJ2-7,CASSYAPGGESSYEQYF,TGTGCCAGCAGTTACGCCCCGGGCGGCGAGAGCTCCTACGAGCAGTACTTC
-,TRBV19,-,13,TRBJ1-2,CASRGRDNYGYTF,TGTGCCTCAAGGGGCAGGGATAACTATGGCTACACCTTC
-,TRBV27,-,16,TRBJ2-2,CASSLTVSLNIGELFF,TGTGCCAGCAGTTTAACAGTCAGCTTAAACATCGGGGAGCTGTTTTTT
-,TRBV15,-,14,TRBJ1-4,CATSHSVGTEKLFF,TGTGCCACCAGCCACTCCGTCGGTACTGAAAAACTGTTTTTT
TRBD2,TRBV20-1,few,14,TRBJ2-5,CSAKGGGALETQYF,TGCAGTGCTAAGGGCGGGGGGGCCTTAGAGACCCAGTACTTC
-,TRBV7-6,many,13,TRBJ1-1,CASSLAARTEAFF,TGTGCCAGCAGCTTAGCAGCGAGAACTGAAGCTTTCTTT
-,TRBV4-1,few,15,TRBJ2-1,CASSQDGGGYNEQFF,TGCGCCAGCAGCCAAGATGGAGGGGGTTACAATGAGCAGTTCTTC
TRBD2,TRBV7-8,many,16,TRBJ2-1,CASSLVGTRFYNEQFF,TGTGCCAGCAGCTTGGTCGGGACTAGATTTTACAATGAGCAGTTCTTC
-,TRBV5-4,few,11,TRBJ1-1,CASSIRIEAFF,TGTGCCAGCAGTATCAGAATTGAAGCTTTCTTT
-,TRBV20-1,-,14,TRBJ1-5,CSARTSRGNQPQHF,TGCAGTGCTAGGACATCCCGGGGCAATCAGCCCCAGCATTTT
-,TRBV6-5,-,13,TRBJ1-2,CASSGLNSDGYTF,TGTGCCAGCAGTGGACTGAATTCTGATGGCTACACCTTC
TRBD1,TRBV27,few,16,TRBJ2-1,CASLGDRDRGGSEQFF,TGTGCCAGCCTTGGGGACCGGGACAGGGGTGGTTCGGAGCAGTTCTTC
TRBD2,TRBV9,once,16,TRBJ2-3,CASSVAAGDRTDTQYF,TGTGCCAGCAGCGTAGCAGCGGGGGACCGCACAGATACGCAGTATTTT
TRBD1,TRBV7-6,-,17,TRBJ2-7,CASSLGFRGQGFNEQYF,TGTGCCAGCAGCTTAGGCTTTAGGGGACAGGGATTTAACGAGCAGTACTTC
-,TRBV12-3/TRBV12-4,many,16,TRBJ2-2,CASTHPGTSNTGELFF,TGTGCCAGCACCCACCCCGGGACATCGAACACCGGGGAGCTGTTTTTT
-,TRBV18,few,15,TRBJ1-1,CASSPSSAMNTEAFF,TGTGCCAGCTCACCGTCCTCGGCCATGAACACTGAAGCTTTCTTT
-,TRBV4-1,few,13,TRBJ1-5,CASSQSVNQPQHF,TGCGCCAGCAGCCAGTCAGTTAATCAGCCCCAGCATTTT
TRBD1,TRBV27,few,16,TRBJ2-2,CASSLSRTGVTGELFF,TGTGCCAGCAGTTTATCGAGAACAGGGGTTACCGGGGAGCTGTTTTTT
-,TRBV7-2,many,14,TRBJ1-1,CASSLRALNTEAFF,TGTGCCAGCAGCCTCAGGGCCTTAAACACTGAAGCTTTCTTT
TRBD1,TRBV6-5,few,15,TRBJ2-1,CASRPGTGTYNEQFF,TGTGCCAGCAGACCCGGGACAGGGACCTACAATGAGCAGTTCTTC
TRBD1,TRBV7-8,many,15,TRBJ2-7,CASSPRDRLTYEQYF,TGTGCCAGCAGCCCACGGGACAGACTCACCTACGAGCAGTACTTC
TRBD1,TRBV4-1,-,16,TRBJ2-7,CASSQDPGQGAYEQYF,TGCGCCAGCAGCCAAGATCCGGGACAGGGGGCCTACGAGCAGTACTTC
-,TRBV4-1,-,12,TRBJ1-2,CASSQGGFGYTF,TGCGCCAGCAGCCAAGGAGGGTTTGGCTACACCTTC
TRBD1,TRBV6-1,-,11,TRBJ2-7,CASDRGYEQYF,TGTGCCAGCGACAGGGGCTACGAGCAGTACTTC
-,TRBV4-1,-,14,TRBJ2-2,CASSQGGHTGELFF,TGCGCCAGCAGCCAAGGGGGGCACACCGGGGAGCTGTTTTTT
-,TRBV6-5,-,14,TRBJ1-4,CASSYGFRDEKLFF,TGTGCCAGCAGTTACGGGTTCAGAGATGAAAAACTGTTTTTT
-,TRBV20-1,-,14,TRBJ1-1,CSARGVGGNTEAFF,TGCAGTGCTAGGGGCGTAGGGGGGAACACTGAAGCTTTCTTT
-,TRBV7-2,few,10,TRBJ1-2,CASSLVVSTF,TGTGCCAGCAGTTTAGTCGTTTCTACCTTC
TRBD2,TRBV6-4,once,15,TRBJ2-3,CASSDIARGADTQYF,TGTGCCAGCAGTGACATAGCCCGGGGGGCAGATACGCAGTATTTT
-,TRBV4-3,many,17,TRBJ1-3,CASSQNWRGYSGNTIYF,TGCGCCAGCAGCCAGAACTGGAGGGGCTATTCGGGAAACACCATATATTTT
-,TRBV2,-,15,TRBJ1-5,CASREDFRTNQPQHF,TGTGCCAGCAGAGAGGACTTCCGCACCAATCAGCCCCAGCATTTT
TRBD2,TRBV15,-,15,TRBJ2-1,CATRGLAGVNNEQFF,TGTGCCACCAGAGGTCTAGCGGGGGTAAACAATGAGCAGTTCTTC